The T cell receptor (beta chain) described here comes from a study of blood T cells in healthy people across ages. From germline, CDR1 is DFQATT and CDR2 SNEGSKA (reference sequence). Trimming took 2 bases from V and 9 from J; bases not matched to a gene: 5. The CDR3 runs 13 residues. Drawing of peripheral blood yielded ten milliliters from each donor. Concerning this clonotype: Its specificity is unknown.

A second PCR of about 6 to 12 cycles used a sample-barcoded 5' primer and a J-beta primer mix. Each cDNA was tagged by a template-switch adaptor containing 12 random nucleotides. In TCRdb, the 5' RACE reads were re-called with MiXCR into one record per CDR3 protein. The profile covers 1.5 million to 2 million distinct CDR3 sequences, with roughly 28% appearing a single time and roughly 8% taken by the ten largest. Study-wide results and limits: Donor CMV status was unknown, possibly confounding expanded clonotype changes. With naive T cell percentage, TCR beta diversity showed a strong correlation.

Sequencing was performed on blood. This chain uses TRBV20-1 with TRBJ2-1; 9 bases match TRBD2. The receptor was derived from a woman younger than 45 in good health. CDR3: CSARISGRIEQFF. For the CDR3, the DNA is TGCAGTGCTAGAATTAGCGGGAGAATTGAGCAGTTCTTC.